The clone carrying this T cell receptor (beta chain) was counted many times. This record comes from a study of Graves' ophthalmopathy and Graves' hyperthyroidism. Amplifying from RNA transcripts, the study obtained TCR beta CDR3 regions. Second-round multiplex PCR came after first-round RT-PCR with HTBI primers. From the multiplex PCR reads, TCRdb called clonotypes with MiXCR, one entry per CDR3 protein. Among 450,000 to 600,000 distinct CDR3 sequences, roughly 39% were seen once, and the ten largest hold about 4%. This CDR3 is built from 14 residues. Between the trimmed V and J ends, which lost 4 bases and 1 base, there was a span of 11 bases. CDR1 is SGHKS, CDR2 YYEKEE, per germline (reference sequence). Excluded were patients with other autoimmune diseases, uncontrolled infections, pregnancy or lactation.

The clonotype comes from an adult man with Graves' hyperthyroidism. The rearrangement joins TRBV5-5 to TRBJ1-2, with unresolved D. Sequencing was done on a sample of peripheral blood or thyroid tissue (not recorded which). The CDR3 spells CASSPDANNYGYTF. In DNA, the CDR3 is TGTGCCAGCAGCCCGGACGCGAATAACTATGGCTACACCTTC.